The 20 T cell receptor beta chains reported below all come from one sample, sequenced in a study of long-term antiretroviral therapy in people with HIV. They ran version v3.0 of the immunoSEQ assay at survey level. Profiled with immunoSEQ multiplex PCR; TCRdb holds only in-frame clones, not every one. This table has more than 25,000 clones, 79% appearing once. The sample consisted of unsorted PBMCs, taken 2.1 years after starting antiretroviral therapy. These receptors originate from a young man with HIV.

The chain has TRBV30 and TRBJ2-3; D gene unclear. Trimming took 8 bases from V and 0 from J, leaving 9 bases between them. In germline, CDR1 is GTSNPN, CDR2 SVGIG (reference sequence). The CDR3 has 12 amino acids. The CDR3: CARVSSTDTQYF. Here the CDR3 DNA reads TGTGCCCGCGTATCTAGCACAGATACGCAGTATTTT.

This clone appeared once. The chain has TRBV5-1 and TRBJ2-7; the D gene is possibly TRBD1 (5 bases). Per the germline V gene, CDR1 is SGHRS and CDR2 is YFSETQ. The CDR3 consists of 13 residues. Trimming removed 2 bases at V and 4 bases at J, with 10 bases between. The CDR3 reads CASSFPGSYEQYF. The CDR3 bases are TGCGCCAGCAGCTTCCCAGGGTCATACGAGCAGTACTTC.

The CDR3 sequence: CASSSIPSGTYNEQFF. The CDR3 nucleotides are TGTGCCAGCAGTTCGATTCCTAGCGGGACCTACAATGAGCAGTTCTTC. The rearrangement joins TRBV6-5 to TRBJ2-1; 9 nucleotides agree with TRBD2. Germline V gives CDR1 MNHEY, CDR2 SVGAGI. J gave up 2 bases and V 4 bases, and 6 bases lay outside the gene matches. The CDR3 totals 16 residues.

This chain joins TRBV7-6 and TRBJ1-1; D gene uncertain. V was trimmed by 2 bases and J by 1 base, leaving 11 bases between them. This CDR3 is 15 amino acids long. CDR1 and CDR2 (germline): SGHVS, FNYEAQ. The CDR3 reads CASSLSDGPNTEAFF. The CDR3, as DNA: TGTGCCAGCAGCTTATCGGACGGCCCGAACACTGAAGCTTTCTTT. Drawing the rest from reference TRBV7-6 and TRBJ1-1, the complete variable domain is GAGVSQSPRYKVTKRGQDVALRCDPISGHVSLYWYRQALGQGPEFLTYFNYEAQQDKSGLPNDRFSAERPEGSISTLTIQRTEQRDSAMYRCASSLSDGPNTEAFFGQGTRLTVV.

The chain uses TRBV27 and TRBJ2-5; 10 bases agree with TRBD2. CDR3 length: 15 amino acids. V lost 2 bases and J lost 5; bases outside the gene matches: 5. Germline values: CDR1 MNHEY, CDR2 SMNVEV (reference sequence). CDR3 coding DNA: TGTGCCAGCAGTTTAGGAGCGGGAGGGCCTGAGACCCAGTACTTC. Its protein product is CASSLGAGGPETQYF.

The J gene is TRBJ2-5, the V gene TRBV4-3, with D possibly being TRBD2 (6 bases). Trimming shortened V by 4 bases and J by 5 bases, and 17 bases separated the two germline ends. The CDR3 length is 15 residues. Germline CDR1 is LGHNA and CDR2 is YSLEER. CDR3 amino acids: CASSRVAVGEETQYF. The DNA for the CDR3 is TGCGCCAGCAGCCGGGTAGCGGTAGGGGAGGAGACCCAGTACTTC.

The rearrangement joins TRBV5-1 to TRBJ1-1; 7 bases line up with TRBD1. The junction had 8 bases not matched to a gene; V was cut back by 3 bases and J by 6 bases. The CDR3 is 14 residues long. Germline CDR1 and CDR2: SGHRS and YFSETQ. The CDR3 DNA sequence: TGCGCCAGCAGCTCAGGACAGGAGCGACCTGAAGCTTTCTTT. It is translated as CASSSGQERPEAFF. The full variable domain, rest sourced from reference TRBV5-1 and TRBJ1-1, is KAGVTQTPRYLIKTRGQQVTLSCSPISGHRSVSWYQQTPGQGLQFLFEYFSETQRNKGNFPGRFSGRQFSNSRSEMNVSTLELGDSALYLCASSSGQERPEAFFGQGTRLTVV.

This clone was detected only a few times. The rearrangement uses TRBV10-3 and TRBJ1-2; the D is unclear. CDR3 length equals 12 residues. Germline V lookup: CDR1 ENHRY, CDR2 SYGVKD. Trimming shortened V by 4 bases and J by 5 bases, and 8 bases separated the two germline ends. For the CDR3, the DNA is TGTGCCATCAGTGTAAAAGGGTATGGCTACACCTTC. Amino acid sequence: CAISVKGYGYTF.

Here the CDR3 DNA reads TGCGCCAGCAGCCAAGAACCTTCGGCGGGGTATAACACTGAAGCTTTCTTT. Residues: CASSQEPSAGYNTEAFF. The chain couples TRBV4-1 to TRBJ1-1; D unclear. There are 17 residues in the CDR3. Looked up from germline, CDR1 is MGHRA and CDR2 is YSYEKL. V lost 0 bases and J 2 bases, leaving 16 bases between the germline ends.

DNA of the CDR3: TGTGCCAGCAGTTATACCGAGGGACTACAAGAGACCCAGTACTTC. As protein: CASSYTEGLQETQYF. The chain employs TRBV6-5 and TRBJ2-5; 7 nucleotides line up with TRBD2. V lost 3 bases to trimming and J lost 2 bases; unmatched junction nucleotides: 6. CDR3 size: 15 residues. In germline, CDR1 is MNHEY, CDR2 SVGAGI.

V is TRBV7-9 and J is TRBJ2-7; D ambiguous. Trimming took off 5 bases at V and 1 base at J, with 3 bases between the two ends. CDR1 and CDR2 from the germline V gene are SEHNR and FQNEAQ (reference sequence). CDR3 length equals 11 residues. This chain's CDR3 is CASSVSYEQYF. The CDR3 DNA follows: TGTGCCAGCAGCGTGTCCTACGAGCAGTACTTC.

V gene TRBV7-9 combines with J gene TRBJ2-1; D might be TRBD2 (5 bases). CDR1 is SEHNR and CDR2 is FQNEAQ in the germline V gene (reference sequence). This CDR3 is 17 amino acids long. Trimming left V 3 bases short and J 5 bases short, with 20 bases between. CDR3 amino acids: CASSFDYSVFRDNEQFF. The CDR3 coding sequence is TGTGCCAGCAGCTTCGACTACTCCGTTTTTAGGGACAATGAGCAGTTCTTC.

This clone turned up a few times. The chain employs TRBV27 and TRBJ1-5; tentatively, D is TRBD1 (6 bases). Germline CDR1 MNHEY, CDR2 SMNVEV (reference sequence). The CDR3 has 15 residues. The V end was cut by 10 bases, the J end by 0 bases, with 16 bases between. CDR3 region: CATSTTGDSNQPQHF. CDR3 DNA sequence: TGTGCCACATCCACGACAGGCGATAGCAATCAGCCCCAGCATTTT.

Concerning this clone: Relative to the germline gene, one junction end is altered; a read error may explain this. The chain recombines TRBV7-9 with TRBJ2-1; weak D call: TRBD2 (5 bases). The germline gives CDR1 SEHNR, CDR2 FQNEAQ (reference sequence). The CDR3 covers 14 residues. The CDR3 spells CASSLARASNGQFF. DNA of the CDR3: TGTGCCAGCAGCTTAGCGCGGGCCAGCAATGGGCAGTTCTTC.

The CDR3 here is CASSPPPSGANVLTF. In nucleotides, the CDR3 is TGTGCCAGCAGCCCGCCCCCCTCTGGGGCCAACGTCCTGACTTTC. This rearrangement joins TRBV7-9 to TRBJ2-6; no clear D. CDR1 SEHNR and CDR2 FQNEAQ come from the germline V gene (reference sequence). This CDR3 has 15 residues. Deletions cut 5 bases from V and 0 bases from J, with 8 bases between.

V and J are TRBV5-1 and TRBJ1-2; 11 bases align to TRBD1. CDR1 is SGHRS, CDR2 YFSETQ, per germline. The CDR3 is made up of 15 amino acids. V shed 3 bases, J shed 3 bases, and the junction held 4 bases outside the gene matches. The CDR3 protein is CASSWTGGIDYGYTF. CDR3 in DNA: TGCGCCAGCAGCTGGACAGGGGGCATCGACTATGGCTACACCTTC.

The CDR3 coding sequence is TGTGCCAGCCGGACTAGCGGGGGAGTAGATACGCAGTATTTT. It translates to CASRTSGGVDTQYF. The chain links TRBV6-5 to TRBJ2-3; 13 nucleotides align to TRBD2. Germline values: CDR1 MNHEY, CDR2 SVGAGI. The CDR3 is 14 residues long. The junction had 4 bases not matched to a gene; V was cut back by 8 bases and J by 5 bases.

In this sample, this clone turned up once. The genes are TRBV6-4 and TRBJ2-3; 8 bases fit TRBD2. Germline CDR1 and CDR2: MRHNA and SNTAGT. The CDR3 loop spans 15 amino acids. Trimming took 2 bases from V and 0 from J; bases not matched to a gene: 1. CDR3 region: CASSDGGRSTDTQYF. For the CDR3, the DNA is TGTGCCAGCAGTGACGGCGGGAGGAGCACAGATACGCAGTATTTT.

V gene TRBV6-1 combines with J gene TRBJ2-3; 10 bases are a match to TRBD2. Germline values: CDR1 MNHNS, CDR2 SASEGT. Trimming cost V 8 bases and J 7 bases; bases outside gene matches: 6. The CDR3 contains 13 residues. The CDR3 coding sequence is TGTGCCAGCTCTCTACTAGCGGGAAATACGCAGTATTTT. It codes for CASSLLAGNTQYF.

The chain combines TRBV9 with TRBJ2-7; no clear D gene. The V end was cut by 4 bases, the J end by 7 bases, with 15 bases between. Germline values: CDR1 SGDLS, CDR2 YYNGEE. The CDR3 runs 13 residues. CDR3 sequence reads: CASSLRPFWEQYF. Here the CDR3 DNA reads TGTGCCAGCAGCCTACGACCCTTCTGGGAGCAGTACTTC. The full variable domain, its missing parts supplied by reference TRBV9 and TRBJ2-7, is DSGVTQTPKHLITATGQRVTLRCSPRSGDLSVYWYQQSLDQGLQFLIQYYNGEERAKGNILERFSAQQFPDLHSELNLSSLELGDSALYFCASSLRPFWEQYFGPGTRLTVT.